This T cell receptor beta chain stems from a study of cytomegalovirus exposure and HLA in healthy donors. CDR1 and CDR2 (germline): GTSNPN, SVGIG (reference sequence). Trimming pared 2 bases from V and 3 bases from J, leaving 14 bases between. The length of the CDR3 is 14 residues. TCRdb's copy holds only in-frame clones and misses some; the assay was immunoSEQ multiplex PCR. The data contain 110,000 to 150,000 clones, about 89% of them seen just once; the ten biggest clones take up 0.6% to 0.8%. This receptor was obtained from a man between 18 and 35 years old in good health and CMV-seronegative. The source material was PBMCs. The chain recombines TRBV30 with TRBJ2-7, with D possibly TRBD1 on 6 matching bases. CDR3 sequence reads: CAWSITPQGYEQYF. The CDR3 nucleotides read TGTGCCTGGAGTATAACCCCACAGGGCTACGAGCAGTACTTC.